The TCR beta chain under discussion was sequenced for a study of OX40 agonist ivuxolimab in advanced cancers. The wider study: Age averaged around 60 years (range about 23 to 80), and less than 85% were male.

The protocol was immunoSEQ multiplex PCR, while the TCRdb copy is restricted to in-frame clones and leaves out a portion. In the table there are approximately 80,000 clones, roughly 85% of which are singletons. Trimming removed 2 bases from V and 6 bases from J, with 7 bases in between. The CDR3 extends over 12 amino acids. Per the germline V gene, CDR1 is SEHNR and CDR2 is FQNEAQ (reference sequence). General study results and limits: Averaged across samples, CD8+ T cells carried more expanded clones than CD4+ did.

On this clone: Its antigen is currently unknown.

The sequenced sample was CD4+ or CD8+ T cells sorted from blood, obtained in a trial of the OX40 agonist ivuxolimab. The gene calls are TRBV7-9 and TRBJ1-1; D is uncertain. The sequence was collected from an adult with an advanced solid tumor such as melanoma, head and neck, liver or kidney cancer. The CDR3 here is CASSLFEAEAFF. The CDR3 DNA sequence: TGTGCCAGCAGCTTATTTGAAGCTGAAGCTTTCTTT.